The sample holds a few counts of the clone carrying this T cell receptor (beta chain). Relying on iRepertoire HTBI primers and Arm-PCR of CDR3 regions, the team built TCR beta libraries. In TCRdb, the multiplex PCR reads were re-called with MiXCR into one record per CDR3 protein. The table records under 700,000 distinct CDR3 sequences, about 16% of them present only once. The data were taken from a study of regulatory T cells in long-lasting Graves disease. Deletions cut 5 bases from V and 4 bases from J, with 17 bases between. Germline values: CDR1 MNHEY, CDR2 SMNVEV (reference sequence). The CDR3 runs to 15 residues. Time point: newly diagnosed GD, antithyroid drugs for less than 3 months. Construction of the TCR library relied on RNA isolated from PBMCs. These data were likewise used in another study, on T cells in Graves' hyperthyroidism and ophthalmopathy.

Sequencing used peripheral blood mononuclear cells (PBMCs), obtained at new diagnosis, from a patient treated with antithyroid drugs. This TCR came from a woman aged 40-60 years with Graves disease. V is TRBV27 and J is TRBJ1-2; possible D gene TRBD1, 6 bases. CDR3 sequence (DNA): TGTGCCAGCAGTCCAGGGGAGTCCCCGCGCTATGGCTACACCTTC. Translated, it gives CASSPGESPRYGYTF.